Sequencing of this T cell receptor beta chain was carried out in a study of T-cell memory formation after mild COVID-19. Study results and caveats: Researchers report contracting CD4+ clones mostly in CM and EM, with CD8+ clones in EMRA. Clones shrinking between day 15 and 85 showed a balanced CD4/CD8 split, and those that grew later tilted toward CD4+.

This clonotype was seen a handful of times. Antigen unknown. This CDR3 spans 13 amino acids. V lost 0 bases to trimming and J lost 8 bases, with 9 bases between them. Germline V gene data show CDR1 as SGHRS and CDR2 as YFSETQ. Constant-segment primers and 5'RACE yielded cDNA libraries for TCR alpha and TCR beta, each carrying sample barcodes and UMIs. TCRdb recomputed calls from the 5' RACE reads with MiXCR, one row per CDR3 protein. Found here are roughly 350,000 distinct CDR3 sequences, 21% of them singletons; the top ten hold about 12%. This rearrangement joins TRBV5-1 to TRBJ2-1, with D possibly being TRBD2 (5 bases). Sequenced material: PBMCs or a T cell subset sorted from them (not recorded which). The receptor comes from an adult woman who had mild COVID-19 (a few samples of this study predate the infection). Cell type and time point are not known. The CDR3 nucleotides read TGCGCCAGCAGCTTGGCGGGGTACGATGAGCAGTTCTTC. This codes for CASSLAGYDEQFF.